The T cell receptor beta chain described here comes from a study of T-cell reconstitution after alpha-beta-depleted transplantation in children. TCRbeta library preparation incorporated unique molecular identifiers. MiXCR was run by TCRdb on the PCR reads, yielding one entry per CDR3 protein. The sample lists over 200,000 distinct CDR3 sequences; about a tenth were seen once. Only a few counts were recorded for this clonotype. The sample here was PBMCs from the stem cell graft donor, taken from the stem cell graft. The receptor comes from a human donor who donated a stem cell graft to a child with acute lymphoblastic leukemia.

The CDR3 nucleotides read TGTGCCAGCAGCCAAAGGGATTTGGAGCGGGGAGCAGATACGCAGTATTTT. This gives the protein CASSQRDLERGADTQYF. The rearrangement links TRBV11-3 to TRBJ2-3, with 7 bases aligning to TRBD2. CDR1 is SGHNT and CDR2 is YENEEA in the germline V gene. The CDR3 runs 17 residues. V shed 5 bases, J shed 4 bases, and the junction held 15 bases outside the gene matches.